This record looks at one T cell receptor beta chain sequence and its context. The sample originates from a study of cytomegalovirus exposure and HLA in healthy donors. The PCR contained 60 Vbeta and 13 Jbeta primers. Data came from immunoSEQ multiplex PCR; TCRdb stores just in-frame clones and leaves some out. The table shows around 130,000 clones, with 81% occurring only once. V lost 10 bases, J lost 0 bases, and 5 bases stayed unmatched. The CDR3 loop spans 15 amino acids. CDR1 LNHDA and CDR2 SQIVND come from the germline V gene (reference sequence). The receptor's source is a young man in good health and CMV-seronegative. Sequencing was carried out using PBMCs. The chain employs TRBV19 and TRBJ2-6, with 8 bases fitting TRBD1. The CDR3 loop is CATGTGFSGANVLTF. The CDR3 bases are TGTGCCACCGGGACAGGATTCTCTGGGGCCAACGTCCTGACTTTC.